The subject of this entry is one TCR beta chain. As yet, its antigen is unknown. This sample was taken from a study of monozygotic twins with inflammatory bowel disease. Study-wide results and caveats: No single strong signal or clonotype associated with IBD was supported. A distinction between different T cell subtypes was not possible. Those with IBD had lower TCRbeta diversity (inverse Simpson) than their healthy co-twins did. Since immunosuppressive treatments differed, patient repertoires may have gained added variability.

Germline V gives CDR1 MNHEY, CDR2 SVGEGT. The CDR3 extends over 12 amino acids. Reprocessing the 5' RACE reads, TCRdb reports a single entry for every CDR3 protein and omits DNA. This sample's table has around 450,000 distinct CDR3 sequences. What was sequenced was blood. This rearrangement joins TRBV6-2 or TRBV6-3 to TRBJ2-3; TCRdb names TRBD2, which stays unverified in the absence of DNA. The TCR sequence derives from a human donor with ulcerative colitis or Crohn's disease, or a healthy co-twin of an affected twin (not recorded which). CDR3 amino acids: CASSVREDTQYF.